What follows are 32 T cell receptor beta chains derived from one specimen sequenced in a study of cytomegalovirus exposure and HLA in healthy donors (TCRdb year 2017). Library preparation used the immunoSEQ multiplex PCR assay. For the multiplex PCR, a mixture combining 60 forward primers for TCR Vbeta segments and 13 reverse primers for TCR Jbeta segments was used. In its TCRdb copy, this immuneACCESS table keeps in-frame sequences only and misses some clones. Where compared with another copy, unresolved V genes explain less than half of these, and the others have no known cause. The sample includes fewer than 250,000 clones, with around 88% observed a single time. The top ten constitute approximately 1.8% of the sample. Sequenced material: PBMCs. These receptors came from a man aged 35-49 years in good health and CMV-seropositive.

This chain links TRBV23-1 with TRBJ1-1; no definite D call. TRBV23-1 is an open reading frame whose function is uncertain. The CDR3 loop spans 16 amino acids. With 3 bases removed from V and 3 bases from J, the gap between germline ends came to 17 bases. This chain's CDR3 is CASSQAMEGSYTEAFF. The DNA for the CDR3 is TGCGCCAGCAGTCAGGCGATGGAGGGATCCTACACTGAAGCTTTCTTT.

The table lists this clone with a count of one. The gene calls are TRBV19 and TRBJ2-7, with 11 positions matching TRBD1. Trimming cost V 6 bases and J 5 bases; bases outside gene matches: 15. Per the germline V gene, CDR1 is LNHDA and CDR2 is SQIVND (reference sequence). This CDR3 has 17 residues. As DNA, the CDR3 is TGTGCCAGTAGCTCTCGAAGAACCGGGACAGGGGGGAACGAGCAGTACTTC. Its translation is CASSSRRTGTGGNEQYF.

The chain has TRBV30 and TRBJ2-1; 8 bases match TRBD2. V shed 2 bases, J shed 4 bases, and the junction held 7 bases outside the gene matches. This CDR3 has 15 amino acids. Germline V gives CDR1 GTSNPN, CDR2 SVGIG (reference sequence). CDR3 in amino acids: CAWSLAGQQYNEQFF. CDR3 coding DNA: TGTGCCTGGAGTCTAGCGGGCCAACAGTACAATGAGCAGTTCTTC. Complete variable domain (other parts from reference TRBV30 and TRBJ2-1): SQTIHQWPATLVQPVGSPLSLECTVEGTSNPNLYWYRQAAGRGLQLLFYSVGIGQISSEVPQNLSASRPQDRQFILSSKKLLLSDSGFYLCAWSLAGQQYNEQFFGPGTRLTVL.

V and J are TRBV5-4 and TRBJ2-1; TRBD2 matches 9 bases. Germline lookup yields CDR1 SGHNT and CDR2 YYREEE (reference sequence). CDR3 length: 16 residues. The V and J ends lost 3 bases and 3 bases, in that order; junction bases with no gene match: 7. CDR3 loop: CASSSEEREVYNEQFF. In DNA, the CDR3 is TGTGCCAGCAGCTCGGAGGAGCGGGAGGTCTACAATGAGCAGTTCTTC.

The rearrangement joins TRBV10-2 to TRBJ2-1, with D perhaps TRBD2 (5 bases). V dropped 0 bases and J dropped 2 bases, with 5 bases sitting between them. Germline V gene lookup returns CDR1 WSHSY and CDR2 SAAADI. This CDR3 spans 14 amino acids. CDR3 residues: CASSESGTYNEQFF. The CDR3 DNA is TGCGCCAGCAGTGAGTCCGGGACCTACAATGAGCAGTTCTTC.

The V and J genes are TRBV6-6 and TRBJ1-5, with D perhaps matching TRBD1 (5 bases). The CDR3 covers 14 residues. The V gene lost 6 bases and the J gene lost 3 bases, with 12 bases spanning the gap. Germline values: CDR1 MNHNY, CDR2 SVGAGI (reference sequence). The CDR3 protein is CASSRTSSNQPQHF. For the CDR3, the DNA is TGTGCCAGCAGCCGGACAAGTTCCAATCAGCCCCAGCATTTT.

The chain joins TRBV6-5 to TRBJ1-1; TRBD1 matches 7 bases. Germline V CDR1 and CDR2: MNHEY, SVGAGI. The CDR3 contains 14 residues. The V and J ends lost 5 bases and 4 bases, in that order; junction bases with no gene match: 7. The CDR3 sequence: CASSPGQRFTEAFF. The CDR3 DNA sequence: TGTGCCAGCAGTCCGGGACAGCGCTTCACTGAAGCTTTCTTT.

The chain uses TRBV5-1 and TRBJ1-2; TRBD1 matches 7 bases. After removal of 3 bases from V and 6 bases from J, the junction contained 11 bases not matched to a gene. Germline CDR1 and CDR2: SGHRS and YFSETQ. The CDR3 consists of 15 residues. CDR3 nucleotides: TGCGCCAGCAGCTGGGAGACAGGGCCCGGAGATGGCTACACCTTC. This gives the protein CASSWETGPGDGYTF. The full variable domain, completed using reference TRBV5-1 and TRBJ1-2, is KAGVTQTPRYLIKTRGQQVTLSCSPISGHRSVSWYQQTPGQGLQFLFEYFSETQRNKGNFPGRFSGRQFSNSRSEMNVSTLELGDSALYLCASSWETGPGDGYTFGSGTRLTVV.

The rearrangement links TRBV18 to TRBJ1-4; a possible D gene is TRBD1 (5 bases). Trimming took 2 bases from V and 2 from J, leaving 9 bases between them. Germline loops: CDR1 KGHSH, CDR2 LQKENI. This CDR3 contains 15 residues. CDR3 DNA sequence: TGTGCCAGCTCACCAAGGGGATCGACTAATGAAAAACTGTTTTTT. Translated: CASSPRGSTNEKLFF.

V usage is TRBV6-5 and J usage is TRBJ1-5; TRBD1 agrees at 11 bases. V was clipped by 6 bases and J by 4 bases; unmatched bases: 5. The CDR3 sequence is 15 residues long. In germline, CDR1 is MNHEY, CDR2 SVGAGI. The CDR3 protein is CASRPGTGGNQPQHF. CDR3 bases: TGTGCCAGCAGGCCCGGGACAGGGGGTAATCAGCCCCAGCATTTT.

The chain is built from TRBV28 and TRBJ1-4, with 7 nucleotides matching TRBD1. CDR1 MDHEN and CDR2 SYDVKM come from the germline V gene. V was pared by 5 bases and J by 4 bases, with 7 bases of the junction left unmatched. This CDR3 region has 15 residues. CDR3 in DNA: TGTGCCAGCAGTCTCCTAGGGGGCTATAATGAAAAACTGTTTTTT. Its protein product is CASSLLGGYNEKLFF.

The gene calls are TRBV6-5 and TRBJ1-4; D not resolved. Germline values: CDR1 MNHEY, CDR2 SVGAGI. The ends were cut back, 7 bases at V and 4 bases at J, with 13 bases in the middle. This CDR3 has 14 amino acids. The CDR3 nucleotides read TGTGCCAGCACCTTGAGCACCAATAATGAAAAACTGTTTTTT. Protein product: CASTLSTNNEKLFF.

The chain combines TRBV7-2 with TRBJ1-1, with 7 nucleotides matching TRBD1. The CDR3 extends over 14 amino acids. Germline V gives CDR1 SGHTA, CDR2 FQGNSA. V shed 4 bases and J 4 bases; nucleotides not matched to a gene: 6. The chain's CDR3 is CASSYGTASTEAFF. The DNA for the CDR3 is TGTGCCAGCAGCTATGGGACAGCGAGCACTGAAGCTTTCTTT.

This sequence joins TRBV19 and TRBJ1-2; D may be TRBD1 (6 bases). The CDR3 is 12 amino acids. Germline V gene lookup returns CDR1 LNHDA and CDR2 SQIVND (reference sequence). The V end lost 7 bases, the J end lost 8 bases, and 14 bases lay between the germline ends. This CDR3 is CASTQGWEGYTF. Written as DNA, the CDR3 is TGTGCCAGTACACAGGGCTGGGAAGGCTACACCTTC.

The chain recombines TRBV6-5 with TRBJ1-6; possibly TRBD1 for D (5 bases). CDR1 is MNHEY, CDR2 SVGAGI, per germline. There are 14 residues in the CDR3. V shed 2 bases and J shed 7 bases, with 9 bases lying between them. CDR3 protein: CASSYREGNSPLHF. CDR3 nucleotide sequence: TGTGCCAGCAGTTACAGGGAGGGGAATTCACCCCTCCACTTT.

This chain links TRBV4-3 with TRBJ1-2; perhaps TRBD1 as D (5 bases). Germline assignment: CDR1 LGHNA and CDR2 YSLEER. This CDR3 has 15 amino acids. V was pared by 1 base and J by 6 bases, with 15 bases between. CDR3 bases: TGCGCCAGCAGCCAAGCGGGGAGGGGCTCGCATGGCTACACCTTC. Its protein product is CASSQAGRGSHGYTF.

This clone was seen more than once but under ten times. The chain carries TRBV5-6 and TRBJ2-1, with D perhaps TRBD1 (5 bases). The CDR3 has 17 amino acids. The germline V gene has CDR1 SGHDT and CDR2 YYEEEE. Trimming took 1 base from V and 4 from J, leaving 18 bases between them. This chain's CDR3 is CASSLIQANLLYNEQFF. In nucleotides, the CDR3 is TGTGCCAGCAGCTTGATACAGGCTAATCTTCTATACAATGAGCAGTTCTTC.

This chain connects TRBV7-8 to TRBJ1-1, with a possible D match to TRBD1 (6 bases). Between the trimmed V and J ends, which lost 5 bases and 8 bases, there was a span of 15 bases. The germline V gene has CDR1 SGHVS and CDR2 FQNEAQ. The CDR3 has 13 residues. CDR3 protein: CASSLTRTAEAFF. CDR3 DNA sequence: TGTGCCAGCAGCCTGACCCGGACAGCGGAAGCTTTCTTT. Complete variable domain (other parts from reference TRBV7-8 and TRBJ1-1): GAGVSQSPRYKVAKRGQDVALRCDPISGHVSLFWYQQALGQGPEFLTYFQNEAQLDKSGLPSDRFFAERPEGSVSTLKIQRTQQEDSAVYLCASSLTRTAEAFFGQGTRLTVV.

The rearrangement uses TRBV13 and TRBJ2-1; TRBD1 matches at 9 bases. This CDR3 spans 16 amino acids. The V segment lost 5 bases and the J segment 2 bases; nucleotides outside the gene matches: 7. Germline CDR1 reads PRHDT; CDR2 reads FYEKMQ (reference sequence). Here the CDR3 DNA reads TGTGCCAGCAGCGGAGACCGGGACAGGGCCTACAATGAGCAGTTCTTC. The encoded protein is CASSGDRDRAYNEQFF.

The J gene is TRBJ2-1, the V gene TRBV9, with 7 bases aligning to TRBD1. V dropped 3 bases and J dropped 6; count of bases not matched to a gene: 9. Germline loops: CDR1 SGDLS, CDR2 YYNGEE. CDR3 size: 15 residues. The CDR3 nucleotides are TGTGCCAGCAGCGCTCGGGACAGACCATTCAATGAGCAGTTCTTC. Amino acid sequence: CASSARDRPFNEQFF.

This sequence joins TRBV5-5 and TRBJ2-5, with D tentatively TRBD1 (6 bases). Germline assignment: CDR1 SGHKS and CDR2 YYEKEE (reference sequence). V lost 1 base and J 1 base, leaving 8 bases between the germline ends. CDR3 length: 14 residues. The CDR3 DNA is TGTGCCAGCAGCTTGACAGGGCCCCAAGAGACCCAGTACTTC. This gives the protein CASSLTGPQETQYF. Combining the CDR3 with reference TRBV5-5 and TRBJ2-5 gives the whole variable domain DAGVTQSPTHLIKTRGQQVTLRCSPISGHKSVSWYQQVLGQGPQFIFQYYEKEERGRGNFPDRFSARQFPNYSSELNVNALLLGDSALYLCASSLTGPQETQYFGPGTRLLVL.

The chain joins TRBV7-6 to TRBJ1-4; 7 bases are shared with TRBD1. The CDR3 has 15 residues. Unmatched junction bases numbered 6, after V lost 5 bases and J lost 3 bases. Germline loops: CDR1 SGHVS, CDR2 FNYEAQ. The CDR3 sequence: CASSTLGTANEKLFF. DNA for the CDR3: TGTGCCAGCAGCACCTTAGGGACAGCTAATGAAAAACTGTTTTTT.

This clone appeared a single time. J is TRBJ2-7 and V is TRBV14; D unclear. CDR1 and CDR2 from the germline V gene are SGHDN and FVKESK. The CDR3 is 13 amino acids. V dropped 1 base and J dropped 6 bases, with 10 bases sitting between them. DNA of the CDR3: TGTGCCAGCAGCCAAGGAAGAGGTCGCGAGCAGTACTTC. Its protein is CASSQGRGREQYF.

This chain links TRBV10-1 with TRBJ1-1, with 7 bases that match TRBD1. Per germline, CDR1 WNHNN and CDR2 SYGVQD (reference sequence). This CDR3 has 15 residues. The ends lost 3 bases at V and 8 bases at J; junction bases unmatched: 12. For the CDR3, the DNA is TGCGCCAGCAGTGACCCTCAGACAGGGTCGAACGAAGCTTTCTTT. The encoded protein is CASSDPQTGSNEAFF.

V usage is TRBV4-1 and J usage is TRBJ2-1; D call uncertain. From germline, CDR1 is MGHRA and CDR2 YSYEKL. The V end was cut by 5 bases, the J end by 1 base, with 12 bases between. The CDR3 spans 15 residues. The CDR3 here is CASSLLVNSYNEQFF. DNA of the CDR3: TGCGCCAGCAGCTTGCTAGTGAATTCCTACAATGAGCAGTTCTTC.

In DNA, the CDR3 is TGTGCCAGCTCACCACCGACAGAGGAGGGAGAGACCCAGTACTTC. Translation gives CASSPPTEEGETQYF. This chain links TRBV18 with TRBJ2-5, with a weak D call TRBD2 (6 bases). The CDR3 has 15 amino acids. Germline V lookup: CDR1 KGHSH, CDR2 LQKENI. The V end was cut by 0 bases, the J end by 4 bases, with 12 bases between.

The gene calls are TRBV21-1 and TRBJ2-3; whether TRBD1, the table's D call, matches the DNA was not checked. TRBV21-1 is termed a pseudogene. The CDR3 has 16 residues. CDR3 protein: CASSKGGQGPRDTQYF. CDR3 nucleotide sequence: TGTGCCAGCAGCAAAGGGGGACAGGGCCCTCGGGATACGCAGTATTTT.

V and J are TRBV5-1 and TRBJ2-5; 9 bases agree with TRBD1. CDR1 is SGHRS, CDR2 YFSETQ, per germline. The ends lost 2 bases at V and 13 bases at J; junction bases unmatched: 12. This CDR3 region has 14 residues. The CDR3: CASSLSPAPGQGYF. Written as DNA, the CDR3 is TGCGCCAGCAGCTTATCCCCAGCGCCGGGACAGGGGTACTTC. The full variable domain, its missing parts supplied by reference TRBV5-1 and TRBJ2-5, is KAGVTQTPRYLIKTRGQQVTLSCSPISGHRSVSWYQQTPGQGLQFLFEYFSETQRNKGNFPGRFSGRQFSNSRSEMNVSTLELGDSALYLCASSLSPAPGQGYFGPGTRLLVL.

The chain links TRBV19 to TRBJ1-2, with 8 bases aligning to TRBD1. V was clipped by 7 bases and J by 5 bases; unmatched bases: 6. This CDR3 is built from 13 residues. CDR1 LNHDA and CDR2 SQIVND come from the germline V gene (reference sequence). CDR3 DNA: TGTGCCAGTACCCGAGGACAGGGTTATGGCTACACCTTC. This gives the protein CASTRGQGYGYTF.

The chain combines TRBV9 with TRBJ2-3; D is perhaps TRBD2 (5 bases). CDR1 and CDR2 (germline): SGDLS, YYNGEE. V lost 4 bases to trimming and J lost 3 bases, with 12 bases between them. CDR3 length equals 14 residues. CDR3 coding DNA: TGTGCCAGCAGCCTAGGAGGATGGACAGATACGCAGTATTTT. Protein sequence: CASSLGGWTDTQYF.

This chain uses TRBV11-3 with TRBJ2-7, with D perhaps TRBD2 (5 bases). CDR3 length equals 15 residues. V was pared by 1 base and J by 4 bases, with 14 bases between. Germline CDR1 and CDR2: SGHNT and YENEEA. DNA for the CDR3: TGTGCCAGCAGCTTAGGCGGGCCATTAGATTACGAGCAGTACTTC. Translating it yields CASSLGGPLDYEQYF. Full variable domain (outside the CDR3, taken from reference TRBV11-3 and TRBJ2-7): EAGVVQSPRYKIIEKKQPVAFWCNPISGHNTLYWYLQNLGQGPELLIRYENEEAVDDSQLPKDRFSAERLKGVDSTLKIQPAELGDSAVYLCASSLGGPLDYEQYFGPGTRLTVT.

The J gene is TRBJ2-7, the V gene TRBV5-8; D is undetermined. CDR3 size: 17 residues. Germline loops: CDR1 SGHTS, CDR2 YDEGEE. Trimming stripped 0 bases from V and 8 bases from J, with 24 bases between. This CDR3 is CASSLASGSEAPTKQYF. DNA of the CDR3: TGTGCCAGCAGCTTGGCATCCGGCAGCGAAGCCCCTACGAAGCAGTACTTC. Based on the CDR3 plus reference TRBV5-8 and TRBJ2-7, the full variable domain is EAGVTQSPTHLIKTRGQQATLRCSPISGHTSVYWYQQALGLGLQFLLWYDEGEERNRGNFPPRFSGRQFPNYSSELNVNALELEDSALYLCASSLASGSEAPTKQYFGPGTRLTVT.